These T cell receptor beta chains were read from a single sample in a study of blood T cell repertoires in COVID-19. Only in-frame clones appear in the TCRdb table, and some are missing; sequencing was by immunoSEQ multiplex PCR. The sample holds about 110,000 clones, 80% to 85% seen once. Sequenced material: peripheral blood. The receptors originated from an older man with acute or convalescent COVID-19. The CDR3 runs from the conserved cysteine through the conserved F or W. The D gene is left open where the match is weak. Not all rows give a size; the values are once, few, many and, for expanded clones, a class.

J,size,V,D,CDR3,DNA
TRBJ1-5,-,TRBV18,-,CASSPSGNPPQHF,TGTGCCAGCTCACCATCAGGGAATCCGCCCCAGCATTTT
TRBJ2-7,-,TRBV7-9,-,CASSWDQGTGEYF,TGTGCCAGCAGCTGGGACCAGGGAACGGGAGAGTACTTC
TRBJ2-1,-,TRBV5-8,TRBD2,CASSLEGLAGDEQFF,TGTGCCAGCAGCTTGGAGGGACTAGCGGGGGATGAGCAGTTCTTC
TRBJ1-2,-,TRBV3-1/TRBV3-2,TRBD1,CASSLSYRGQVSYGYTF,TGTGCCAGCAGCCTTTCCTACAGGGGGCAAGTTAGCTATGGCTACACCTTC
TRBJ1-3,-,TRBV7-8,-,CASSPGQSRGNTIYF,TGTGCCAGCAGCCCTGGACAGTCTCGAGGAAACACCATATATTTT
TRBJ2-1,-,TRBV6-6,-,CASSSPGLSYNEQFF,TGTGCCAGCAGTTCGCCGGGACTCTCCTACAATGAGCAGTTCTTC
TRBJ2-5,many,TRBV28,TRBD1,CASSFGQGPRETQYF,TGTGCCAGCAGTTTTGGACAGGGGCCGCGGGAGACCCAGTACTTC
TRBJ1-1,-,TRBV18,-,CASSAQLSNQNTEAFF,TGTGCCAGCTCAGCTCAACTGTCCAACCAGAACACTGAAGCTTTCTTT
TRBJ1-1,once,TRBV18,TRBD1,CASSPTDRVNTEAFF,TGTGCCAGTTCCCCAACGGACAGGGTTAACACTGAAGCTTTCTTT
TRBJ2-3,many,TRBV29-1,TRBD2,CSVDSGRAVDTQYF,TGCAGCGTTGACAGCGGGAGGGCCGTAGATACGCAGTATTTT
TRBJ1-1,-,TRBV5-1,TRBD1,CASSLQGGNTEAFF,TGCGCCAGCAGCCTTCAGGGGGGGAACACTGAAGCTTTCTTT
TRBJ2-1,-,TRBV3-1/TRBV3-2,TRBD2,CASSLKGRAGEQFF,TGTGCCAGCAGCCTAAAGGGGAGGGCCGGGGAGCAGTTCTTC
TRBJ1-2,-,TRBV19,-,CASSIRVLGGRNYGYTF,TGTGCCAGTAGTATACGCGTACTGGGGGGGCGCAACTATGGCTACACCTTC
TRBJ2-1,-,TRBV27,TRBD2,CASSPRGTSGSGTYNEQFF,TGTGCCAGCAGTCCCCGCGGGACTAGCGGGTCAGGGACTTACAATGAGCAGTTCTTC
TRBJ2-7,once,TRBV6-5,-,CASSSVSYEQYF,TGTGCCAGCAGTTCGGTCTCCTACGAGCAGTACTTC
TRBJ1-2,-,TRBV5-1,-,CASSYSPRDNYGYTF,TGCGCCAGCAGCTACTCCCCCAGGGATAATTATGGCTACACCTTC
TRBJ2-1,few,TRBV3-1/TRBV3-2,TRBD2,CASSQDQARTSGSFNEQFF,TGTGCCAGCAGCCAAGATCAAGCCCGGACTAGCGGGAGTTTCAATGAGCAGTTCTTC
TRBJ2-2,-,TRBV7-2,-,CASSLGRNTGELFF,TGTGCCAGCAGCTTAGGGAGGAATACCGGGGAGCTGTTTTTT